This TCR beta chain was retrieved from a study of cytomegalovirus exposure and HLA in healthy donors. Generated by immunoSEQ multiplex PCR, the TCRdb table keeps only in-frame clones and is missing some. In the table there are 150,000 to 200,000 clones, 75% to 95% of which are singletons. This CDR3 contains 15 residues. V gave up 0 bases and J gave up 0 bases, with 8 bases separating them. CDR1 and CDR2 from the germline V gene are MNHEY and SVGAGI. The source is a woman between 18 and 30 years old in good health and CMV-seropositive. Sequencing input: PBMCs. This chain connects TRBV6-5 to TRBJ1-1; D gene uncertain. In DNA, the CDR3 is TGTGCCAGCAGTTACTCGGCAGGATTGAACACTGAAGCTTTCTTT. Its translation is CASSYSAGLNTEAFF.